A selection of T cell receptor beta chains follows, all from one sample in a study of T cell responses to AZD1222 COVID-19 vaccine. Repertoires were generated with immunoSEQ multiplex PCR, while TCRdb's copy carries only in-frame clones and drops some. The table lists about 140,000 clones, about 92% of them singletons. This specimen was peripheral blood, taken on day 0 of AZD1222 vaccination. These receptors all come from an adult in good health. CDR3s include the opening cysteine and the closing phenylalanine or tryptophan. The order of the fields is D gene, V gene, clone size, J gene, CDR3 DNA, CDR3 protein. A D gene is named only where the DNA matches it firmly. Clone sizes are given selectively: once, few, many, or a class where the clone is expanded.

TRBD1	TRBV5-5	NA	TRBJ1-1	TGTGCCAGCAGCCCGGGACAGGGGTTGAACACTGAAGCTTTCTTT	CASSPGQGLNTEAFF
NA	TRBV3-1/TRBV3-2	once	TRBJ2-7	TGTGCCAGCAGCCAGTGGGAAGCAACCTACGAGCAGTACTTC	CASSQWEATYEQYF
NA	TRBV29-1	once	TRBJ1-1	TGCAGCGGAAACAGGGTTTCGGGACCTGAAGCTTTCTTT	CSGNRVSGPEAFF
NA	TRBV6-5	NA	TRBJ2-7	TGTGCCAGCAGTTACTCGTCTGGCAGGGGTAATAACGAGCAGTACTTC	CASSYSSGRGNNEQYF
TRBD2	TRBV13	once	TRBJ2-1	TGTGCCAGCAGCCAAACTAGCGGCTACAATGAGCAGTTCTTC	CASSQTSGYNEQFF
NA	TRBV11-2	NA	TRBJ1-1	TGTGCCAGCACCGTTCAACCGAACACTGAAGCTTTCTTT	CASTVQPNTEAFF
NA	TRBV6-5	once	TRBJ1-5	TGTGCCAGCAGGCGAGGGAGCAATCAGCCCCAGCATTTT	CASRRGSNQPQHF
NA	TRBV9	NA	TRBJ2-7	TGTGCCAGCACCGTAAGAGGTAAACAGGACCCGACCTACGAGCAGTACTTC	CASTVRGKQDPTYEQYF
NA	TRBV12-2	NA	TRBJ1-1	TGTGCAAGTCGCTTCCCTTGGGCTAGAGACACTGAAGCTTTCTTT	CASRFPWARDTEAFF
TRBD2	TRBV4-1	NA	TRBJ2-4	TGCGCCAGCAGCCAAGGACTAGCGGGATGGAACATTCAGTACTTC	CASSQGLAGWNIQYF
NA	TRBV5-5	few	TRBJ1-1	TGTGCCAGCAGCTTGGGGACGACAAACACTGAAGCTTTCTTT	CASSLGTTNTEAFF
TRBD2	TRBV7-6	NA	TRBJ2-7	TGTGCCAGCAGCTCACTAGCGGGAGGGCCCCACGAGCAGTACTTC	CASSSLAGGPHEQYF
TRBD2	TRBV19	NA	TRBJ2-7	TGTGCCAGTAGCCCCGGGAGGCTAGCCCATCTCAGCTCCTACGAGCAGTACTTC	CASSPGRLAHLSSYEQYF
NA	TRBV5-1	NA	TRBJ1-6	TGCGCCAGCAGCTCAACGCAGGGATCCTATAATTCACCCCTCCACTTT	CASSSTQGSYNSPLHF
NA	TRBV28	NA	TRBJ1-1	TGTGCCACAGAACTACAGATTGAAGCTTTCTTT	CATELQIEAFF
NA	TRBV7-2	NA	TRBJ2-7	TGTGCCAGCAGCTACCGCCTAGGGGGGAACGACGAGCAGTACTTC	CASSYRLGGNDEQYF
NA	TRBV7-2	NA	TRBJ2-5	TGTGCCAGCAGCCCCAATAAGCCTGGGGAGACCCAGTACTTC	CASSPNKPGETQYF
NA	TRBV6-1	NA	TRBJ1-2	TGTGCCAGCAGTGAAGCGCGATCAGGCGGTGGCTACACCTTC	CASSEARSGGGYTF
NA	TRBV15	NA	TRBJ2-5	TGTGCCACCAGCAGAGAGGTCCAGGCCCAAGAGACCCAGTACTTC	CATSREVQAQETQYF
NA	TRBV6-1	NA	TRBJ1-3	TGTGCCAGCAGTTTGCGGGAGGCGGCTGGAAACACCATATATTTT	CASSLREAAGNTIYF
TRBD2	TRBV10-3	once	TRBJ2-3	TGTGCCATCAGAGGACTAGTCTTTACAGATACGCAGTATTTT	CAIRGLVFTDTQYF
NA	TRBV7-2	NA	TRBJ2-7	TGTGCCAGCAGCTCCATTGGGGTTTCCTACGAGCAGTACTTC	CASSSIGVSYEQYF
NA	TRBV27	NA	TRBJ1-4	TGTGCCAGCAGTTCGCAGGGGTGGAATGAAAAACTGTTTTTT	CASSSQGWNEKLFF
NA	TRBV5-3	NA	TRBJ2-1	TGTGCCAGAAGCGCAGGTACTGCAGGGATCAATGAGCAGTTCTTC	CARSAGTAGINEQFF